A single sample is the source of the 8 T cell receptor beta chains below, sequenced in a study of blood T cell repertoires in COVID-19. Only in-frame clones appear in the TCRdb table, and some are missing; sequencing was by immunoSEQ multiplex PCR. The profile shows approximately 46,000 clones, roughly 73% of them singletons. The source material was peripheral blood. The origin of the receptors is a man at least 80 years old with acute or convalescent COVID-19.

The chain carries TRBV28 and TRBJ2-7; D is unclear. V lost 2 bases to trimming and J lost 2 bases, with 4 bases between them. The CDR3 totals 12 residues. In germline, CDR1 is MDHEN, CDR2 SYDVKM. The CDR3 region has the DNA TGTGCCAGCAGTTTACTTACCTACGAGCAGTACTTC. As protein: CASSLLTYEQYF.

This clone was observed once. The CDR3 reads CASTLGHTGPQHF. CDR3 DNA: TGTGCCAGCACCCTTGGACACACCGGGCCCCAGCATTTT. This chain uses TRBV28 with TRBJ1-5, with a tentative D call TRBD1 (5 bases). The CDR3 extends over 13 amino acids. V lost 7 bases, J lost 9 bases, and 16 bases lay in between. Germline lookup yields CDR1 MDHEN and CDR2 SYDVKM.

The DNA of the CDR3 is TGTGCCAGCAGCTTGAACCAGGGACTCCAAGAGACCCAGTACTTC. The encoded protein is CASSLNQGLQETQYF. The V call is TRBV5-4, the J call TRBJ2-5; D perhaps matches TRBD2 (6 bases). There are 15 residues in the CDR3. Germline CDR1 SGHNT, CDR2 YYREEE (reference sequence). The germline V and J ends were trimmed by 1 base and 1 base, with 11 bases remaining between them.

This clone was detected a few times. The chain employs TRBV7-2 and TRBJ2-6; 7 positions agree with TRBD1. After removal of 5 bases from V and 0 bases from J, the junction contained 1 base not matched to a gene. Germline V lookup: CDR1 SGHTA, CDR2 FQGNSA. The CDR3 extends over 15 amino acids. The DNA for the CDR3 is TGTGCCAGCAGCCCAGGGGGCTCTGGGGCCAACGTCCTGACTTTC. The encoded protein is CASSPGGSGANVLTF.

The chain has TRBV19 and TRBJ2-1; 11 nucleotides line up with TRBD2. The V and J ends lost 6 bases and 8 bases, in that order; junction bases with no gene match: 6. The CDR3 spans 14 residues. The V gene's germline CDR1 is LNHDA and CDR2 SQIVND (reference sequence). CDR3 in DNA: TGTGCCAGTAGCTTAGCGGGAGGGCCTGATGAGCAGTTCTTC. Amino acids: CASSLAGGPDEQFF.

V and J are TRBV6-5 and TRBJ1-6; possibly TRBD1 for D (5 bases). V lost 0 bases, J lost 8 bases, and 11 bases lay in between. The CDR3 is 15 residues long. Germline values: CDR1 MNHEY, CDR2 SVGAGI. CDR3 coding DNA: TGTGCCAGCAGTTACTCGTCGCCAGGGTATTCACCCCTCCACTTT. Its translation is CASSYSSPGYSPLHF.

The chain combines TRBV7-9 with TRBJ1-6; D is uncertain. The CDR3 length is 13 residues. Germline CDR1 reads SEHNR; CDR2 reads FQNEAQ (reference sequence). The ends were cut back, 1 base at V and 12 bases at J, with 10 bases in the middle. DNA for the CDR3: TGTGCCAGCAGCTTAGTTGTCGGAGAACCCCTCCACTTT. The encoded protein is CASSLVVGEPLHF.

The rearrangement joins TRBV3-1 (or the pseudogene TRBV3-2) to TRBJ2-3, with 11 bases that match TRBD1. Germline V CDR1 and CDR2: LGHDT, YNNKEL (reference sequence). The CDR3 is 16 residues long. V shed 2 bases and J 2 bases; nucleotides not matched to a gene: 3. Here the CDR3 DNA reads TGTGCCAGCAGCCAACCCGGACAGGGGGCCACAGATACGCAGTATTTT. Translation gives CASSQPGQGATDTQYF.